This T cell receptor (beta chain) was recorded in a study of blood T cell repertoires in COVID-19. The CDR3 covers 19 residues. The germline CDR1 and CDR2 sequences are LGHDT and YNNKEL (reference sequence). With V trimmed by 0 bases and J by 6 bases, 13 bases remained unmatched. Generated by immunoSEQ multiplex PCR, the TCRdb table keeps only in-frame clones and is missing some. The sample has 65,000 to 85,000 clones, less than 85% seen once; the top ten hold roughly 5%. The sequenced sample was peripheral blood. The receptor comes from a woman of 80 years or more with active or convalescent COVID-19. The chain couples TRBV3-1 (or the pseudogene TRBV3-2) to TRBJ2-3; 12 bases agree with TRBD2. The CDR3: CASSQEVPATSGSRDTQYF. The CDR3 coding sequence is TGTGCCAGCAGCCAAGAAGTTCCCGCGACTAGCGGGAGTCGCGATACGCAGTATTTT.